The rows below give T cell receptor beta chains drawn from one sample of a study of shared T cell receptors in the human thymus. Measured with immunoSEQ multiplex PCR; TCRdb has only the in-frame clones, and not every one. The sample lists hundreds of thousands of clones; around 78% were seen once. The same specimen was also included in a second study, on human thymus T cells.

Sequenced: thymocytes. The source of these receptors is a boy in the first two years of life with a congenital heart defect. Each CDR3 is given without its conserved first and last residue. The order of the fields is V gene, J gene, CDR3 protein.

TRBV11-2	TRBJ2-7	ASSLEDSASSYEQY
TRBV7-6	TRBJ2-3	ASSLEVSGKDTQY
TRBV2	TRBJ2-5	ASRAGTEETQY
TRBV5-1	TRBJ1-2	ASSLKFRQGYGYT
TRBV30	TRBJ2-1	AWRAGLAGYNEQF
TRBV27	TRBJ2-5	ASSFGTSPLGETQY
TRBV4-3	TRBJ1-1	ASSQDRVPGENTEAF
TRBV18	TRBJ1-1	ASSLTSHLNTEAF
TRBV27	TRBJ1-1	ASSYSDRATEAF
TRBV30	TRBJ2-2	AWRGTSGRSNTGELF
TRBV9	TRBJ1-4	ASSVALGATNEKLF
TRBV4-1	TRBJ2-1	ASSQDLAAQRTSYNEQF
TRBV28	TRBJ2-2	ASSPGQGGGELF
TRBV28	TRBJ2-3	ASSSWDRTSTDTQY
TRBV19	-	ASSLGTSGYEQY
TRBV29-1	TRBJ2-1	SVTSGRGYNGQF
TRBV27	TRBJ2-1	ASSFGTGYNEQF
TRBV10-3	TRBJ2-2	AMRQGATGELF
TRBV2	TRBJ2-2	ASKPGQGANTGELF
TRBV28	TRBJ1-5	ASSLEGQEGSNQPQH
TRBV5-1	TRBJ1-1	ASSLDRGNTEAF
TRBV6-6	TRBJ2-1	ASSSSGGLYNEQF
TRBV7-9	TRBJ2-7	ASSLGLAGSTYEQY
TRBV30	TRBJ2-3	AWSVLRARRGADTQY
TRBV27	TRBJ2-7	ASSPRDRSSYEQY
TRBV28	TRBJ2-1	ASSPTGLAVHEQF
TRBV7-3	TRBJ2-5	ASSLGKREGEETQY
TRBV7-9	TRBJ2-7	ASSSPKGQSDSYEQY